This T cell receptor (beta chain) emerged from a study of blood T cells in healthy people across ages. The authors ran a second PCR of 7 to 11 cycles using a sample-barcoded 5' primer and a J-beta primer mix. TCRdb analysed the 5' RACE reads with MiXCR anew, one entry per CDR3 protein. The table lists 750,000 to 950,000 distinct CDR3 sequences, about 27% of them singletons. The sample also formed part of further work on T cells of mothers and their children.

The receptor's source is a woman between 35 and 50 years old in good health. Sequencing was done on a sample of blood.

The CDR3 nucleotides read TGTGCCAGCAGCCAGGGACAGGACGAGCGGAAGCCCCAGCATTTT. It is translated as CASSQGQDERKPQHF. The genes are TRBV28 and TRBJ1-5; 8 positions agree with TRBD1. Germline loops: CDR1 MDHEN, CDR2 SYDVKM. The J segment lost 8 bases and the V segment lost 6 bases, leaving 12 bases of the junction unmatched. CDR3 length equals 15 residues. Drawing the rest from reference TRBV28 and TRBJ1-5, the complete variable domain is DVKVTQSSRYLVKRTGEKVFLECVQDMDHENMFWYRQDPGLGLRLIYFSYDVKMKEKGDIPEGYSVSREKKERFSLILESASTNQTSMYLCASSQGQDERKPQHFGDGTRLSIL.